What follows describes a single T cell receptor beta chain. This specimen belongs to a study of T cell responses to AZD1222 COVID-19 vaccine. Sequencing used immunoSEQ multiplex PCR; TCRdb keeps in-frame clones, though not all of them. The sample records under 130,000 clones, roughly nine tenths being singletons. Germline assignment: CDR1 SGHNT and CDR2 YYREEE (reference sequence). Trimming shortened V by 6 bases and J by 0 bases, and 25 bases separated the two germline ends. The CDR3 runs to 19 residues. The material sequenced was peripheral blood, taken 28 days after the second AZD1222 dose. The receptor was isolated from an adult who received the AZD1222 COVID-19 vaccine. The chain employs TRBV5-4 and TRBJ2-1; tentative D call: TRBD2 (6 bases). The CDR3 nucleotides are TGTGCCAGCAACCCCGGGGTAGCGGAATATAGGAGCTCCTACAATGAGCAGTTCTTC. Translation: CASNPGVAEYRSSYNEQFF.